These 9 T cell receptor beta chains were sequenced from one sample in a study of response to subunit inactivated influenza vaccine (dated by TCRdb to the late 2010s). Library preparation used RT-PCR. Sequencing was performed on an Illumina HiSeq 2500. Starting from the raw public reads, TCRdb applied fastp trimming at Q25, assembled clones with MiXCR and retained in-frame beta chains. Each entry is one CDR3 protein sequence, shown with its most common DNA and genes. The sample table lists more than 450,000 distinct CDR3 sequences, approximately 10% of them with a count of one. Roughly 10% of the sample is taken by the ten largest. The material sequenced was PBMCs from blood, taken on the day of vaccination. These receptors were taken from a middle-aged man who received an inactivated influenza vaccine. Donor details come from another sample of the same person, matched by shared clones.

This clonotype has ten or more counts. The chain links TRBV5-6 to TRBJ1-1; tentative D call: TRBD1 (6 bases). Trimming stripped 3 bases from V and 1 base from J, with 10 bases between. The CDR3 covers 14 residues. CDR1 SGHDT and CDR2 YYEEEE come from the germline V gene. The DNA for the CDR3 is TGTGCCAGCAGCTCGCGACAGGCGAACACTGAAGCTTTCTTT. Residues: CASSSRQANTEAFF.

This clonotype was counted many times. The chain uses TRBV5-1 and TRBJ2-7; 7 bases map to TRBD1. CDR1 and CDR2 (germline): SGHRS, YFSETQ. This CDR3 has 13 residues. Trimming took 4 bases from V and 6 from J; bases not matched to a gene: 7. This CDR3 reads CASSPTGSSEQYF. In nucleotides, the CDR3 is TGCGCCAGCAGCCCGACAGGGAGCAGCGAGCAGTACTTC.

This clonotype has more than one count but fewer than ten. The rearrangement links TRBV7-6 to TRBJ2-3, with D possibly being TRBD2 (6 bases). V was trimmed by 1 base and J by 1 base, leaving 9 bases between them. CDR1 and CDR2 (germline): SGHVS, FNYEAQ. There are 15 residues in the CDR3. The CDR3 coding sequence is TGTGCCAGCAGCTTAGAGCCGGGGGGCACAGATACGCAGTATTTT. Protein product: CASSLEPGGTDTQYF.

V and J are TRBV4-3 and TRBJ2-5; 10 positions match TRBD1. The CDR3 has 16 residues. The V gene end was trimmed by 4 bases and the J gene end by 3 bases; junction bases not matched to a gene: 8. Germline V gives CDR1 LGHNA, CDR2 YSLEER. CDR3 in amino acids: CASSRDIGTGEETQYF. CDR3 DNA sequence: TGCGCCAGCAGCCGGGACATCGGGACAGGGGAAGAGACCCAGTACTTC.

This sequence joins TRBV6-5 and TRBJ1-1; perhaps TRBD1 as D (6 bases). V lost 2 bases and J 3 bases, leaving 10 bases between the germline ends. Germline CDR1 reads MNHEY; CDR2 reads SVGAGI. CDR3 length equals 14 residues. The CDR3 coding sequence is TGTGCCAGCAGTTACACAGGGAGGGACACTGAAGCTTTCTTT. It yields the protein CASSYTGRDTEAFF.

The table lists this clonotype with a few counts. The CDR3 here is CASSAQLSDEQFF. CDR3 nucleotides: TGTGCCAGCAGCGCCCAGTTATCGGATGAGCAGTTCTTC. V gene TRBV9 combines with J gene TRBJ2-1; D is undetermined. V dropped 3 bases and J dropped 8 bases, with 12 bases sitting between them. The CDR3 spans 13 residues. Germline V lookup: CDR1 SGDLS, CDR2 YYNGEE.

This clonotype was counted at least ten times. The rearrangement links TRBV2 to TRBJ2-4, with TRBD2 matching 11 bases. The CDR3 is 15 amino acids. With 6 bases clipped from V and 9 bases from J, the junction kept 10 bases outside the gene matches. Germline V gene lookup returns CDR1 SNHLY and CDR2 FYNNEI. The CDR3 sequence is CASRSSSSGGPIQYF. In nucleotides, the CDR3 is TGTGCCAGCAGGTCGTCCTCTAGCGGGGGGCCCATTCAGTACTTC. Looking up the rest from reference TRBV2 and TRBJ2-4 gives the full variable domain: EPEVTQTPSHQVTQMGQEVILRCVPISNHLYFYWYRQILGQKVEFLVSFYNNEISEKSEIFDDQFSVERPDGSNFTLKIRSTKLEDSAMYFCASRSSSSGGPIQYFGAGTRLSVL.

CDR3 loop: CASSQVAGGAETQYF. In nucleotides, the CDR3 is TGCGCCAGCAGCCAAGTAGCGGGAGGGGCAGAGACCCAGTACTTC. The chain carries TRBV5-1 and TRBJ2-5, with 11 bases lining up with TRBD2. Unmatched junction bases numbered 6, after V lost 4 bases and J lost 4 bases. There are 15 residues in the CDR3. Germline V CDR1 and CDR2: SGHRS, YFSETQ.

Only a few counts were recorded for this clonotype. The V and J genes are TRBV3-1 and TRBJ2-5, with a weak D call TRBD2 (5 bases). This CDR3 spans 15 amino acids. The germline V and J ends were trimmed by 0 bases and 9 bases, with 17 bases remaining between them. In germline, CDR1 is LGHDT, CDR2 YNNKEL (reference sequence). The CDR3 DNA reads TGTGCCAGCAGCCAAGATATTTTGGCGTCCGGGGCCCAGTACTTC. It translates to CASSQDILASGAQYF.